The clone carrying this T cell receptor (beta chain) came up many times. The target antigen is unknown. Sequenced patients had shown CD8+CD57+ cell expansion by flow cytometry. Patients, without exception, had severe acquired aplastic anemia. For CDR3 and TCR beta VDJ profiling, genomic DNA was the template used. A single record per CDR3 protein comes from TCRdb applying MiXCR to the reads. This table holds about 240,000 distinct CDR3 sequences, around 45% found once. The sample is drawn from a study of CD8+CD57+ T cells in acquired aplastic anemia. The study, taken as a whole, reports: Patients and controls shared around 30 CD8+ CDR3 sequences.

Sequences were obtained from sorted CD4+, CD8+, or CD8+CD57+ T cells (not recorded which) from PBMCs. The receptor comes from a human donor with aplastic anemia.

CDR3: CASSVDPSDGAYEQYF. In nucleotides, the CDR3 is TGTGCCAGCAGCGTAGATCCTTCAGACGGAGCCTACGAGCAGTACTTC. The rearrangement uses TRBV9 and TRBJ2-7, with no clear D. V dropped 0 bases and J dropped 2 bases, with 15 bases sitting between them. The length of the CDR3 is 16 residues. Germline CDR1 and CDR2: SGDLS and YYNGEE.